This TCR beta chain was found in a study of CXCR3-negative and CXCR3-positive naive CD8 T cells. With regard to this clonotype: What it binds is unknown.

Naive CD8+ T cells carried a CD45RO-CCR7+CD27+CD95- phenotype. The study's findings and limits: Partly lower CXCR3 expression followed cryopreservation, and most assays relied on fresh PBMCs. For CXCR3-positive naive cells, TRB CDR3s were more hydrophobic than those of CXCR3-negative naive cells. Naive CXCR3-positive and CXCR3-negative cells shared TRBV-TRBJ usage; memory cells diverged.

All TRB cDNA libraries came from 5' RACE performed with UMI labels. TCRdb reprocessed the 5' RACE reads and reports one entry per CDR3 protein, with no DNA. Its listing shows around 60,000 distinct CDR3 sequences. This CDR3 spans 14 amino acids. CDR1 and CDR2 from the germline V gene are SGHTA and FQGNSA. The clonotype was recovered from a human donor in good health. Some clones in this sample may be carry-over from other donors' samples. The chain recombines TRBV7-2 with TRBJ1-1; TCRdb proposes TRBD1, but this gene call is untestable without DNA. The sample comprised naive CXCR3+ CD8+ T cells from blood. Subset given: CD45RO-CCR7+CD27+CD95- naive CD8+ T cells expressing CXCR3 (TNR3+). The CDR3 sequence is CASSIGTGRTEAFF.